The clone carrying this T cell receptor beta chain was seen a few times. Its target is unknown. Germline V gives CDR1 MGHDK, CDR2 SYGVNS. There are 18 residues in the CDR3. The V end was cut by 1 base, the J end by 4 bases, with 21 bases between. A single record per CDR3 protein comes from TCRdb applying MiXCR to the 5' RACE reads. Here the sample spans fewer than 75,000 distinct CDR3 sequences, 9% to 15% being singletons. The sample is drawn from a study of T-cell memory formation after mild COVID-19. Findings and limits, study-wide: Mainly in CM and EM were contracting CD4+ clones; CD8+ were in EMRA.

The V gene is TRBV25-1, the J gene TRBJ2-3; perhaps D is TRBD1 or TRBD2 (6 bases each). This clonotype was obtained from a young man who had mild COVID-19 (a few samples of this study predate the infection). Cell type and time point are not known. The source material was PBMCs or a T cell subset sorted from them (not recorded which). CDR3 sequence: CASSEWGQGGGSADTQYF. Here the CDR3 DNA reads TGTGCCAGCAGTGAATGGGGGCAGGGAGGAGGGTCAGCAGATACGCAGTATTTT.